This note documents a single T cell receptor (beta chain) sequence. Its antigen remains unknown. The CDR3 extends over 14 amino acids. Unmatched junction bases numbered 7, after V lost 5 bases and J lost 5 bases. Germline V gene lookup returns CDR1 SEHNR and CDR2 FQNEAQ (reference sequence). This specimen comes from a study of cytotoxic CD8 clonotypes in ibrutinib-treated CLL. Study results and limitations: Sampling times, which were not matched between the groups, differed between sustained-remission patients and progressing patients. Baseline clonality, above age-matched healthy donor levels, tracked circulating CD8+ T-cell counts.

Generated by immunoSEQ multiplex PCR, the TCRdb table keeps only in-frame clones and is missing some. This sample has approximately 45,000 clones, with just over 65% found just once. The sequence derives from a human donor with chronic lymphocytic leukemia. The source was PBMCs, collected after 24 months of ibrutinib treatment. The chain carries TRBV7-9 and TRBJ2-5; TRBD1 matches at 8 bases. The CDR3 DNA is TGTGCCAGCAGCCCAAGGACAGGGACGGAGACCCAGTACTTC. It translates to CASSPRTGTETQYF. The full variable domain, in which reference TRBV7-9 and TRBJ2-5 provide the parts outside the CDR3, is DTGVSQNPRHKITKRGQNVTFRCDPISEHNRLYWYRQTLGQGPEFLTYFQNEAQLEKSRLLSDRFSAERPKGSFSTLEIQRTEQGDSAMYLCASSPRTGTETQYFGPGTRLLVL.